This T cell receptor beta chain was sequenced for a study of tissue T cells after allogeneic stem cell transplantation. This clone has just a few counts. Its matching antigen is unknown. Assay used: immunoSEQ multiplex PCR; TCRdb lists only in-frame clones, some missing. In the table there are fewer than 8,000 clones, 55% to 75% of which are singletons. Study-wide findings and caveats: Blood and spleen captured only part of the tissue TCR repertoire. The study did not identify alloreactive or antigen-specific tissue TCRs, and some clones might be persisting host cells.

Looked up from germline, CDR1 is SGDLS and CDR2 is YYNGEE. V was pared by 0 bases and J by 5 bases, with 9 bases of the junction left unmatched. CDR3 length: 16 amino acids. Material: tissue from the rectum, obtained at autopsy. The chain uses TRBV9 and TRBJ2-3, with 7 nucleotides matching TRBD2. The clonotype comes from a woman aged 18-49 years with breast cancer. For the CDR3, the DNA is TGTGCCAGCAGCGTAGGCTACGGGGAGGGTGGAGATACGCAGTATTTT. Its translation is CASSVGYGEGGDTQYF.